These 29 T cell receptor beta chains came from one sample sequenced in a study of blood T cells in healthy people across ages. It was with a sample-barcoded 5' primer and a J-beta primer mix that a second PCR of about 6 to 12 cycles was run. TCRdb re-derived calls from the 5' RACE reads in MiXCR, one entry per CDR3 protein. This table has 600,000 to 650,000 distinct CDR3 sequences, roughly 58% appearing once. Sequencing was done on a sample of blood. Receptors were obtained from a man aged 55-75 years in good health.

In this sample, this clonotype turned up a few times. This chain links TRBV9 with TRBJ2-1, with TRBD1 matching over 7 bases. The germline gives CDR1 SGDLS, CDR2 YYNGEE. J was trimmed by 6 bases and V by 3 bases; bases with no gene match: 0. CDR3 length equals 12 residues. As DNA, the CDR3 is TGTGCCAGCAGCGGGACAGGCAATGAGCAGTTCTTC. It yields the protein CASSGTGNEQFF.

This clonotype turned up a few times. The chain couples TRBV6-6 to TRBJ2-7; 7 positions agree with TRBD1. Germline trimming cut 6 bases from V and 3 bases from J; bases unmatched to any gene: 8. The CDR3 runs to 14 residues. The germline V gene encodes CDR1 MNHNY and CDR2 SVGAGI (reference sequence). The CDR3 spells CASRPDRDNYEQYF. DNA for the CDR3: TGTGCCAGCAGACCTGACAGGGATAACTACGAGCAGTACTTC.

V gene TRBV10-3 combines with J gene TRBJ1-1; D is unclear. Germline V gene sequence: CDR1 ENHRY, CDR2 SYGVKD. V lost 8 bases and J lost 0, with 10 bases in between. CDR3 length: 13 amino acids. The CDR3 region is CAIREGLNTEAFF. DNA of the CDR3: TGTGCCATCCGCGAGGGATTGAACACTGAAGCTTTCTTT.

V is TRBV3-1 and J is TRBJ1-2; D remains unclear. Germline lookup yields CDR1 LGHDT and CDR2 YNNKEL (reference sequence). This CDR3 has 13 residues. V shed 0 bases and J shed 3 bases, with 5 bases lying between them. The CDR3 coding sequence is TGTGCCAGCAGCCAAGAAGCCCACTATGGCTACACCTTC. Encoded protein: CASSQEAHYGYTF.

CDR3: CASSQGQGPYYGYTF. The CDR3 coding sequence is TGTGCCAGCAGCCAGGGACAGGGGCCGTACTATGGCTACACCTTC. The V and J genes are TRBV7-9 and TRBJ1-2; 10 nucleotides match TRBD1. This CDR3 is 15 amino acids long. V gave up 5 bases and J gave up 3 bases; unmatched junction bases: 6. CDR1 and CDR2 from the germline V gene are SEHNR and FQNEAQ (reference sequence).

This clonotype was picked up a small number of times. This CDR3 is CASSLGRAGPYEQYF. CDR3 nucleotides: TGCGCCAGCAGCCTCGGACGAGCGGGTCCCTACGAGCAGTACTTC. The V and J genes are TRBV4-1 and TRBJ2-5; tentative D call: TRBD2 (6 bases). The DNA end lines up better with TRBJ2-7; the J call may be wrong. CDR1 is MGHRA, CDR2 YSYEKL, per germline. The CDR3 is 15 amino acids.

Regarding this clonotype: An end of the junction differs from the germline gene, which may be a read error. This rearrangement joins TRBV10-3 to TRBJ2-1; 12 positions agree with TRBD1. Germline V gene sequence: CDR1 ENHRY, CDR2 SYGVKD. The CDR3 has 17 amino acids. CDR3 amino acids: CAIAGTGGNPSYNEQFF. The CDR3 DNA reads as TGTGCCATAGCCGGGACAGGGGGCAATCCCTCCTACAATGAGCAGTTCTTT.

V usage is TRBV29-1 and J usage is TRBJ2-5; no definite D call. The CDR3 extends over 13 amino acids. Germline-derived CDR1 and CDR2 are SQVTM and ANQGSEA. The V gene lost 4 bases and the J gene lost 4 bases, with 13 bases spanning the gap. This chain's CDR3 is CSVAEGSPETQYF. In nucleotides, the CDR3 is TGCAGCGTTGCTGAAGGGTCCCCAGAGACCCAGTACTTC.

In nucleotides, the CDR3 is TGTGCCATCCTCTCGTCGGAAGTAGGGTCCTACGAGCAGTACTTC. This encodes CAILSSEVGSYEQYF. The chain joins TRBV10-3 to TRBJ2-7; D is ambiguous. Trimming pared 8 bases from V and 1 base from J, leaving 18 bases between. CDR1 and CDR2 from the germline V gene are ENHRY and SYGVKD. The CDR3 runs 15 residues.

The chain links TRBV2 to TRBJ2-3; 12 bases are shared with TRBD2. Trimming cost V 4 bases and J 2 bases; bases outside gene matches: 4. Germline CDR1 SNHLY, CDR2 FYNNEI. This CDR3 region has 16 residues. CDR3 loop: CASSGTSGDPTDTQYF. The CDR3 nucleotides read TGTGCCAGCAGTGGGACTAGCGGGGATCCCACAGATACGCAGTATTTT.

V usage is TRBV10-2 and J usage is TRBJ2-1; no reliable D call. V was trimmed by 4 bases and J by 5 bases, leaving 12 bases between them. This CDR3 comprises 14 residues. CDR1 is WSHSY, CDR2 SAAADI, per germline. CDR3 nucleotides: TGCGCCAGCAGTGGGAATCCGGGTCACAATGAGCAGTTCTTC. Protein product: CASSGNPGHNEQFF.

This clonotype has a handful of counts. The chain couples TRBV6-5 to TRBJ1-4; D remains unclear. This CDR3 has 18 amino acids. Trimming took 0 bases from V and 8 from J, leaving 22 bases between them. Germline CDR1 and CDR2: MNHEY and SVGAGI. CDR3 sequence (DNA): TGTGCCAGCAGTTACTCGAGACCCCTGAAGGGCCCCAGGGAAAAACTGTTTTTT. It translates to CASSYSRPLKGPREKLFF.

V usage is TRBV9 and J usage is TRBJ2-4, with TRBD2 matching over 7 bases. Trimming at V came to 3 bases and at J to 13 bases, leaving 19 bases not matched to a gene. The CDR3 contains 16 residues. Germline V gene data show CDR1 as SGDLS and CDR2 as YYNGEE. The CDR3 DNA reads TGTGCCAGCAGCGGACTAAGGGCTAGCGGAAACAATGAGCAGTACTTC. Protein sequence: CASSGLRASGNNEQYF.

The CDR3 protein is CASSPWTAGANVLTF. The CDR3 DNA follows: TGTGCCAGCAGCCCATGGACAGCTGGGGCCAACGTCCTGACTTTC. The rearrangement uses TRBV4-2 and TRBJ2-6; perhaps TRBD1 as D (6 bases). The length of the CDR3 is 15 residues. Germline assignment: CDR1 LGHNA and CDR2 YNFKEQ. V lost 4 bases, J lost 2 bases, and 9 bases lay in between.

The genes are TRBV20-1 and TRBJ2-3; TRBD2 matches at 11 bases. V dropped 6 bases and J dropped 0; count of bases not matched to a gene: 23. The V gene's germline CDR1 is DFQATT and CDR2 SNEGSKA (reference sequence). The CDR3 extends over 21 amino acids. The CDR3 DNA reads as TGCAGTGCGCGTCGCCGTACTAGCGGGGGTGATCTATTATCTAGCACAGATACGCAGTATTTT. It encodes CSARRRTSGGDLLSSTDTQYF.

The chain recombines TRBV5-1 with TRBJ2-5; 10 bases fit TRBD1. From germline, CDR1 is SGHRS and CDR2 YFSETQ. CDR3 size: 12 residues. The V segment lost 3 bases and the J segment 11 bases; nucleotides outside the gene matches: 4. The CDR3 sequence: CASSSGDRGQYF. The CDR3 nucleotides read TGCGCCAGCAGCTCCGGGGACAGGGGTCAGTACTTC. The full variable domain, in which reference TRBV5-1 and TRBJ2-5 provide the parts outside the CDR3, is KAGVTQTPRYLIKTRGQQVTLSCSPISGHRSVSWYQQTPGQGLQFLFEYFSETQRNKGNFPGRFSGRQFSNSRSEMNVSTLELGDSALYLCASSSGDRGQYFGPGTRLLVL.

This clonotype was observed a few times. The chain joins TRBV27 to TRBJ1-2, with D possibly TRBD1 on 5 matching bases. The CDR3 totals 14 residues. CDR1 and CDR2 (germline): MNHEY, SMNVEV (reference sequence). The V end was cut by 6 bases, the J end by 2 bases, with 13 bases between. CDR3 residues: CASRPRRGNYGYTF. The CDR3 DNA follows: TGTGCCAGCAGACCTCGGAGGGGAAACTATGGCTACACCTTC.

In this sample, this clonotype turned up many times. This chain connects TRBV6-6 to TRBJ1-2; D is possibly TRBD1 (5 bases). V lost 5 bases to trimming and J lost 8 bases, with 15 bases between them. Per germline, CDR1 MNHNY and CDR2 SVGAGI (reference sequence). The CDR3 contains 13 residues. The CDR3 spells CASSPRLEGGYTF. The DNA of the CDR3 is TGTGCCAGCAGTCCCCGCCTCGAGGGGGGCTACACCTTC.

This chain links TRBV6-5 with TRBJ1-4; TRBD1 matches 8 bases. J was trimmed by 7 bases and V by 2 bases; bases with no gene match: 6. CDR1 MNHEY and CDR2 SVGAGI come from the germline V gene. This CDR3 spans 15 amino acids. The DNA for the CDR3 is TGTGCCAGCAGTTACGGTCCAGGGGGCGGTGAAAAACTGTTTTTT. Encoded protein: CASSYGPGGGEKLFF.

Here the CDR3 DNA reads TGCGCCAGCAGCCCTCTAGGGGGATTGGCCTACAATGAGCAGTTCTTC. This gives the protein CASSPLGGLAYNEQFF. This chain links TRBV5-1 with TRBJ2-1, with a weak D call TRBD1 (6 bases). This CDR3 has 16 amino acids. CDR1 and CDR2 (germline): SGHRS, YFSETQ. The germline V and J ends were trimmed by 4 bases and 2 bases, with 16 bases remaining between them.

This clonotype was counted a few times. This rearrangement joins TRBV5-5 to TRBJ2-5; D is unclear. The germline V gene has CDR1 SGHKS and CDR2 YYEKEE (reference sequence). V lost 4 bases and J lost 1, with 11 bases in between. The CDR3 length is 14 residues. As DNA, the CDR3 is TGTGCCAGCAGCACCCTATCGGCCCAAGAGACCCAGTACTTC. Its protein product is CASSTLSAQETQYF.

V is TRBV3-1 and J is TRBJ2-1; no clear D. The length of the CDR3 is 16 residues. The germline gives CDR1 LGHDT, CDR2 YNNKEL (reference sequence). Trimming removed 3 bases from V and 1 base from J, with 13 bases in between. Here the CDR3 DNA reads TGTGCCAGCAGCCACACGAGGAGAAAATCCTACAATGAGCAGTTCTTC. As protein: CASSHTRRKSYNEQFF.

This clonotype appeared a few times. This may come from a read error, since a much larger clone is one base off. V is TRBV6-2 or TRBV6-3 and J is TRBJ2-1, with 9 bases that match TRBD2. Germline V lookup: CDR1 MNHEY, CDR2 SVGEGT. The CDR3 extends over 14 amino acids. CDR3 sequence: CASSDSAGGYEQFF. In nucleotides, the CDR3 is TGTGCCAGCAGTGACTCAGCGGGGGGCTATGAGCAGTTCTTC.

This clonotype turned up a few times. V gene TRBV28 combines with J gene TRBJ1-2; 8 positions match TRBD1. From germline, CDR1 is MDHEN and CDR2 SYDVKM. Germline trimming cut 6 bases from V and 7 bases from J; bases unmatched to any gene: 10. The CDR3 has 14 amino acids. CDR3 region: CASSSHRGSLGYTF. The CDR3 DNA sequence: TGTGCCAGCAGCTCCCACAGGGGGTCTCTTGGCTACACCTTC.

The chain combines TRBV20-1 with TRBJ2-5; D unclear. The J call may be wrong; the DNA end is better matched by TRBJ2-7. CDR1 DFQATT and CDR2 SNEGSKA come from the germline V gene (reference sequence). This CDR3 comprises 14 residues. In DNA, the CDR3 is TGCAGTGCTAGAGTTCCAGGTTCAAATGGCGAGCAGTACTTC. Encoded protein: CSARVPGSNGEQYF.

The rearrangement uses TRBV4-1 and TRBJ2-1; TRBD1 matches 8 bases. V was clipped by 0 bases and J by 2 bases; unmatched bases: 9. Germline CDR1 and CDR2: MGHRA and YSYEKL. The CDR3 is 18 residues long. The DNA of the CDR3 is TGCGCCAGCAGCCAAGATGACGTATCACAGGGGGCCTACAATGAGCAGTTCTTC. It is translated as CASSQDDVSQGAYNEQFF.

For this clonotype: Just one base apart from a much larger clone, this may be a read error. The rearrangement joins TRBV29-1 to TRBJ2-1; TRBD1 agrees at 10 bases. The V gene's germline CDR1 is SQVTM and CDR2 ANQGSEA. The CDR3 length is 16 residues. The CDR3 DNA reads as TGCGGCGTTGGAGAACCGGGACAGGGGTCCTACAATGAGCAGTTCTTC. This encodes CGVGEPGQGSYNEQFF.

The table lists this clonotype with a count of one. The V call is TRBV10-3, the J call TRBJ1-1, with D unresolved. V lost 7 bases, J lost 5 bases, and 20 bases lay in between. The CDR3 is 15 residues long. Germline V CDR1 and CDR2: ENHRY, SYGVKD. The CDR3 is CAITSSGPPGTEAFF. In nucleotides, the CDR3 is TGTGCCATCACCTCCTCCGGGCCCCCGGGAACTGAAGCTTTCTTT.

The chain joins TRBV6-1 to TRBJ1-5; the D gene is possibly TRBD1 (5 bases). Trimming took off 3 bases at V and 7 bases at J, with 10 bases between the two ends. Germline V lookup: CDR1 MNHNS, CDR2 SASEGT. The CDR3 runs 13 residues. The CDR3 loop is CASSDRVEQPQHF. The CDR3 DNA reads TGTGCCAGCAGTGACAGGGTCGAGCAGCCCCAGCATTTT.